This is a list of T cell receptor beta chains from one sample in a study of blood T cell repertoires in COVID-19. TCRdb's table, derived via immunoSEQ multiplex PCR, lists solely in-frame clones and lacks some. The sample carries some 130,000 clones, over 80% recorded once. Sequenced material: peripheral blood. The receptors originated from a man between 65 and 85 years old with acute or convalescent COVID-19. Each CDR3 is given with its conserved first and last residue. D genes are given only for firm matches. Not every row has a clone size; where given, it reads once, few, many or a size class.

CDR3	DNA	D	V	J	size
CASTVGYNSPLHF	TGTGCCAGCACGGTCGGCTATAATTCACCCCTCCACTTT	NA	TRBV12-3/TRBV12-4	TRBJ1-6	NA
CSVVRGGPSYEQYF	TGCAGCGTTGTAAGGGGTGGGCCTTCCTACGAGCAGTACTTC	NA	TRBV29-1	TRBJ2-7	NA
CASSLDSLAGDNEQFF	TGTGCCAGCAGCTTAGACTCACTGGCGGGGGACAATGAGCAGTTCTTC	TRBD2	TRBV7-8	TRBJ2-1	NA
CASSWGQGAKNEQYF	TGTGCCAGCAGCTGGGGACAGGGGGCTAAAAACGAGCAGTACTTC	TRBD1	TRBV7-9	TRBJ2-7	NA
CASSLAGRGFDTQYF	TGCGCCAGCAGCTTGGCGGGTAGGGGGTTTGATACGCAGTATTTT	NA	TRBV5-1	TRBJ2-3	NA
CAIAGQSSYNEQFF	TGTGCCATCGCGGGTCAGAGCTCCTACAATGAGCAGTTCTTC	NA	TRBV10-3	TRBJ2-1	NA
CASSQGQTINNEQFF	TGCGCCAGCAGCCAGGGACAGACGATTAACAATGAGCAGTTCTTC	TRBD1	TRBV4-1	TRBJ2-1	NA
CASSPTGSGNTIYF	TGCGCCAGCAGCCCGACAGGCTCTGGAAACACCATATATTTT	NA	TRBV4-1	TRBJ1-3	NA
CASSLAGAQETQYF	TGTGCCAGCAGTTTAGCGGGGGCCCAAGAGACCCAGTACTTC	NA	TRBV28	TRBJ2-5	NA
CASSPGGRRGTDTQYF	TGTGCCAGCAGCCCTGGGGGGAGGCGGGGCACAGATACGCAGTATTTT	NA	TRBV3-1/TRBV3-2	TRBJ2-3	NA
CASSFGTGYYGYTF	TGTGCCAGCAGCTTTGGGACAGGGTACTATGGCTACACCTTC	TRBD1	TRBV13	TRBJ1-2	NA
CASSIGGNGYTF	TGTGCCAGTAGTATTGGCGGAAATGGCTACACCTTC	NA	TRBV19	TRBJ1-2	NA
CASSLDGTSGYTF	TGTGCCAGCAGCTTGGATGGGACAAGTGGCTACACCTTC	NA	TRBV5-4	TRBJ1-2	NA
CASSLWGQTNSPLHF	TGTGCCAGCAGCTTATGGGGACAGACTAATTCACCCCTCCACTTT	TRBD1	TRBV11-2	TRBJ1-6	NA
CASSSDISNQPQHF	TGTGCCAGCAGCTCGGACATTAGCAATCAGCCCCAGCATTTT	NA	TRBV5-8	TRBJ1-5	NA
CASSLVGEPQETQYF	TGTGCCAGCAGCTTAGTAGGGGAACCCCAAGAGACCCAGTACTTC	NA	TRBV11-2	TRBJ2-5	NA
CASSINRNYEQYF	TGTGCCAGTAGTATCAACAGAAACTACGAGCAGTACTTC	NA	TRBV19	TRBJ2-7	NA
CASLARNIQYF	TGTGCCAGCCTAGCGAGGAACATTCAGTACTTC	NA	TRBV5-8	TRBJ2-4	NA
CASSKNRDRGWYTEAFF	TGCGCCAGCAGCAAAAACCGGGACAGGGGGTGGTACACTGAAGCTTTCTTT	TRBD1	TRBV5-1	TRBJ1-1	NA
CASSLTDPGGYTEAFF	TGTGCCAGCAGCTTAACCGACCCCGGGGGATACACTGAAGCTTTCTTT	NA	TRBV11-1	TRBJ1-1	NA
CASSTLAGQSSYEQYF	TGCGCCAGCAGCACTCTGGCGGGACAGAGCTCCTACGAGCAGTACTTC	NA	TRBV5-1	TRBJ2-7	NA
CASSFSDRVTYEQYF	TGTGCCAGCAGCTTCTCGGACAGGGTCACCTACGAGCAGTACTTC	TRBD1	TRBV7-9	TRBJ2-7	NA
CATGGPSYEQYF	TGTGCCACCGGGGGGCCCTCCTACGAGCAGTACTTC	NA	TRBV7-9	TRBJ2-7	NA
CASSLRLAADNEQFF	TGTGCCAGCAGCTTGCGACTAGCGGCGGATAATGAGCAGTTCTTC	TRBD2	TRBV5-6	TRBJ2-1	NA
CASSLRQGPWEQYF	TGCGCCAGCAGCTTGCGACAGGGTCCCTGGGAGCAGTACTTC	TRBD1	TRBV5-1	TRBJ2-7	NA
CASSYRQGAKNIQYF	TGTGCCAGCAGTTACCGGCAGGGGGCCAAAAACATTCAGTACTTC	NA	TRBV6-5	TRBJ2-4	NA
CAWASSTDTQYF	TGTGCCTGGGCGTCTAGCACAGATACGCAGTATTTT	NA	TRBV12-3/TRBV12-4	TRBJ2-3	few
CASSSRLAGGPNTGELFF	TGTGCCAGCAGCTCCCGACTAGCGGGGGGACCGAACACCGGGGAGCTGTTTTTT	TRBD2	TRBV4-2	TRBJ2-2	NA
CASSTMDRGYPMNTEAFF	TGTGCCAGCAGTACCATGGACAGGGGGTATCCGATGAACACTGAAGCTTTCTTT	TRBD1	TRBV5-4	TRBJ1-1	NA
CASSYSTSGGNQPQHF	TGTGCCAGCAGTTACTCAACATCGGGGGGCAATCAGCCCCAGCATTTT	NA	TRBV6-2/TRBV6-3	TRBJ1-5	NA
CASSLDRGLETQYF	TGTGCCAGCAGCTTGGACAGGGGGCTGGAGACCCAGTACTTC	TRBD1	TRBV5-8	TRBJ2-5	NA
CASSQTGYEQYF	TGCGCCAGCAGTCAGACAGGTTACGAGCAGTACTTC	NA	TRBV5-1	TRBJ2-7	NA
CASSLAGREKETQYF	TGCGCCAGCAGCTTGGCGGGGCGGGAGAAAGAGACCCAGTACTTC	TRBD2	TRBV5-1	TRBJ2-5	NA
CASSSRGQDASPLHF	TGCGCCAGCAGCTCAAGGGGACAGGATGCTTCACCCCTCCACTTT	TRBD1	TRBV5-1	TRBJ1-6	NA
CASSPWRDSLYEQYF	TGTGCCAGCTCACCTTGGCGGGACAGCCTCTACGAGCAGTACTTC	NA	TRBV18	TRBJ2-7	few
CSASSLASGGPYEQYF	TGCAGTGCTAGTTCCCTTGCTAGCGGGGGCCCCTACGAGCAGTACTTC	TRBD2	TRBV20-1	TRBJ2-7	NA
CASSYVRGQAFF	TGTGCCAGCAGTTATGTCAGGGGGCAGGCTTTCTTT	TRBD1	TRBV6-6	TRBJ1-1	NA
CASIKTASSYEQYF	TGTGCCAGCATTAAGACAGCATCCTCCTACGAGCAGTACTTC	NA	TRBV2	TRBJ2-7	NA
CASSVVSRGVNGYTF	TGTGCCAGCAGCGTAGTCTCTCGGGGAGTAAATGGCTACACCTTC	NA	TRBV9	TRBJ1-2	NA
CAISRDRVDGYTF	TGTGCCATCAGTAGGGACAGGGTAGATGGCTACACCTTC	TRBD1	TRBV10-3	TRBJ1-2	NA
CASNTAGPGGYGYTF	TGTGCCAGTAACACAGCAGGGCCTGGTGGCTATGGCTACACCTTC	NA	TRBV19	TRBJ1-2	NA
CASSFGTSGGYNEQFF	TGTGCCAGCAGCTTCGGGACTAGCGGGGGATACAATGAGCAGTTCTTC	TRBD2	TRBV11-3	TRBJ2-1	NA
CASSLTGYTEAFF	TGTGCCAGCAGCTTAACAGGGTACACTGAAGCTTTCTTT	NA	TRBV7-8	TRBJ1-1	NA
CAISLQGLSTDTQYF	TGTGCCATCAGTCTACAGGGCTTGAGCACAGATACGCAGTATTTT	NA	TRBV10-3	TRBJ2-3	NA
CASSPLLEGNEQFF	TGTGCCAGCTCACCCCTTTTGGAGGGCAATGAGCAGTTCTTC	NA	TRBV18	TRBJ2-1	NA
CASSGQGVYEQYF	TGTGCCAGCAGCGGACAGGGTGTTTACGAGCAGTACTTC	TRBD1	TRBV6-5	TRBJ2-7	once
CASSDRGYYGYTF	TGTGCCAGCAGTGATCGGGGATACTATGGCTACACCTTC	NA	TRBV2	TRBJ1-2	NA
CASSLVGGYEQYF	TGTGCCAGCAGCTTAGTCGGGGGCTACGAGCAGTACTTC	NA	TRBV7-8	TRBJ2-7	NA
CAISRTSPTDTQYF	TGTGCCATCAGCAGGACTAGTCCTACAGATACGCAGTATTTT	TRBD2	TRBV10-3	TRBJ2-3	few
CASRLIENEQFF	TGTGCCAGTCGCTTAATCGAGAATGAGCAGTTCTTC	NA	TRBV6-6	TRBJ2-1	NA
CASRTGSNYGYTF	TGTGCCAGCAGGACGGGGTCTAACTATGGCTACACCTTC	NA	TRBV6-5	TRBJ1-2	NA
CASSLLAGSRYEQYF	TGTGCCAGCAGCTTACTAGCGGGGTCTAGGTACGAGCAGTACTTC	TRBD2	TRBV7-6	TRBJ2-7	NA
CASSYSRQFSGGYTF	TGTGCCAGCAGTTACTCGAGGCAGTTCTCTGGTGGCTACACCTTC	NA	TRBV6-6	TRBJ1-2	NA